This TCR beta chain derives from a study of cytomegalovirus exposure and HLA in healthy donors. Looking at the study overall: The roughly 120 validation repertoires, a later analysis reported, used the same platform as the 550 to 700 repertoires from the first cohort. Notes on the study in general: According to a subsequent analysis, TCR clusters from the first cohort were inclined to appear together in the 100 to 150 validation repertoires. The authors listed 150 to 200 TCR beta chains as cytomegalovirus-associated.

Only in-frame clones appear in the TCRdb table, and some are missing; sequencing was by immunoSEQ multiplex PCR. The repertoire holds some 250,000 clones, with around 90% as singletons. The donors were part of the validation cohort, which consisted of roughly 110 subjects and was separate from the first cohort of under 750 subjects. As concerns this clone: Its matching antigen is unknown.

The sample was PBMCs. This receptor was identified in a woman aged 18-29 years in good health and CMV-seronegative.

The CDR3 nucleotides read TGTGCCAGCAGACCACAGGGATCTGGAAACACCATATATTTT. Protein: CASRPQGSGNTIYF. The rearrangement joins TRBV6-1 to TRBJ1-3, with D maybe TRBD1 (6 bases). Germline CDR1 and CDR2: MNHNS and SASEGT. CDR3 length: 14 residues. V was shortened by 6 bases and J by 1 base, with 10 bases between the two germline ends.